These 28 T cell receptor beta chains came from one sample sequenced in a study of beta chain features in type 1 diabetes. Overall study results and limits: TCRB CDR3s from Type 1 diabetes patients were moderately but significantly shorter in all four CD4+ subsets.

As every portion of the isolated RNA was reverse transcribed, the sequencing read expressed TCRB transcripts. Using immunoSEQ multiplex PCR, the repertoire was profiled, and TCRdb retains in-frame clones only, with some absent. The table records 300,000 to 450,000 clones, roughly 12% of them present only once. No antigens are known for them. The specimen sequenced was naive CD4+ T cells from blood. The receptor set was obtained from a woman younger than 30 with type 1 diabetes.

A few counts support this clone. This chain's CDR3 is CAFKRGRAEAFF. The DNA for the CDR3 is TGTGCCTTCAAGCGGGGGCGCGCTGAAGCTTTCTTT. The rearrangement joins TRBV30 to TRBJ1-1; D possibly corresponds to TRBD1 (6 bases). Germline V gives CDR1 GTSNPN, CDR2 SVGIG (reference sequence). V was shortened by 7 bases and J by 6 bases, with 15 bases between the two germline ends. CDR3 size: 12 residues.

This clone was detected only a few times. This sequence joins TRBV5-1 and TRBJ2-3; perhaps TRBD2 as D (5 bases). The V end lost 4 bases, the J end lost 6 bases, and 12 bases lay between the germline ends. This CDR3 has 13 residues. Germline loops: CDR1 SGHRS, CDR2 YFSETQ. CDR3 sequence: CASSRRMGDTQYF. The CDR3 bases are TGCGCCAGCAGCCGGAGGATGGGCGATACGCAGTATTTT.

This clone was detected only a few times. The DNA for the CDR3 is TGTGCCAGCAGCTTCGACGGGAATCAGCCCCAGCATTTT. Its protein product is CASSFDGNQPQHF. The chain couples TRBV7-9 to TRBJ1-5; D is unclear. The CDR3 has 13 residues. The germline V and J ends were trimmed by 3 bases and 4 bases, with 7 bases remaining between them. The germline gives CDR1 SEHNR, CDR2 FQNEAQ (reference sequence). The variable domain in full, with the rest retrieved from reference TRBV7-9 and TRBJ1-5, is DTGVSQNPRHKITKRGQNVTFRCDPISEHNRLYWYRQTLGQGPEFLTYFQNEAQLEKSRLLSDRFSAERPKGSFSTLEIQRTEQGDSAMYLCASSFDGNQPQHFGDGTRLSIL.

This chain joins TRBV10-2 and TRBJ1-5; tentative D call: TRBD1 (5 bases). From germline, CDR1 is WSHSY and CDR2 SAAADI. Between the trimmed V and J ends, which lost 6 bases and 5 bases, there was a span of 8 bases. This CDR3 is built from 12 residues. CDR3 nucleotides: TGCGCCAGCAGCCAGGGTTATCAGCCCCAGCATTTT. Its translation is CASSQGYQPQHF.

CDR3 in DNA: TGTGCCAGCAGGCTCGCGGGTACAGAGACCCAGTACTTC. This translates into CASRLAGTETQYF. The gene calls are TRBV5-6 and TRBJ2-5, with a tentative D call TRBD2 (5 bases). Germline V gene data show CDR1 as SGHDT and CDR2 as YYEEEE. The CDR3 sequence is 13 residues long. V was cut by 5 bases and J by 4 bases, with 12 bases left in between.

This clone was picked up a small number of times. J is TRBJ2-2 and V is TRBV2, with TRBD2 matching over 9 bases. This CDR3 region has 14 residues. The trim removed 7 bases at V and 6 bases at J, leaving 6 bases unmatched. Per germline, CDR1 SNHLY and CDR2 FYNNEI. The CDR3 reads CASIGLASSGELFF. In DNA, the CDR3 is TGTGCCAGCATAGGACTAGCGTCCTCCGGGGAGCTGTTTTTT.

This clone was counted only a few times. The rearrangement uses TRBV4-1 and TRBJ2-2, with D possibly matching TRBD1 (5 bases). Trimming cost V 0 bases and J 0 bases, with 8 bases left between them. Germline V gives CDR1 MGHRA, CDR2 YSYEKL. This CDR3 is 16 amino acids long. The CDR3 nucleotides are TGCGCCAGCAGCCAAGAAGGGGTCTCGAACACCGGGGAGCTGTTTTTT. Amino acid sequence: CASSQEGVSNTGELFF.

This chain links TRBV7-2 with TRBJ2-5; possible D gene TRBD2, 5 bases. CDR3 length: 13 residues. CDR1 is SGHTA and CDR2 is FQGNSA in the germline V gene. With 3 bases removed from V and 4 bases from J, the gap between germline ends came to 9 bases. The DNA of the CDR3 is TGTGCCAGCAGCTTTATCGCGGGAGAGACCCAGTACTTC. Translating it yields CASSFIAGETQYF.

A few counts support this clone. The CDR3 nucleotides read TGTGCCAGCTCACCGGCAGGGCCTCAGCCCCAGCATTTT. It specifies CASSPAGPQPQHF. V usage is TRBV18 and J usage is TRBJ1-5; D is possibly TRBD1 (5 bases). Trimming took 3 bases from V and 6 from J, leaving 9 bases between them. CDR3 length: 13 residues. The germline gives CDR1 KGHSH, CDR2 LQKENI.

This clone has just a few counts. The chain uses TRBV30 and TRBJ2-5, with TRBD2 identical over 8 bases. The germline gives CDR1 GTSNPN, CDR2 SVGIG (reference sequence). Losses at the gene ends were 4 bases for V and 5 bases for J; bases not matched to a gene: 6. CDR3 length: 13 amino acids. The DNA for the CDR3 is TGTGCCTGGACCACAGCGGGAGTCGAGACCCAGTACTTC. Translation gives CAWTTAGVETQYF.

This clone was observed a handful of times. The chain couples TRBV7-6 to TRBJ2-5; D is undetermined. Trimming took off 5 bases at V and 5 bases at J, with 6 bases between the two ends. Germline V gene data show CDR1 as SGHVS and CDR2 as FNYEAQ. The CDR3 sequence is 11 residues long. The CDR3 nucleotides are TGTGCCAGCAGCCTAAAGGAGACCCAGTACTTC. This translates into CASSLKETQYF.

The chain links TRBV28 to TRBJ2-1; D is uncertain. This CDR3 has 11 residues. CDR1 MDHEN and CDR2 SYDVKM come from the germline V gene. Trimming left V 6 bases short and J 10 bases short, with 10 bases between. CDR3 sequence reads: CASSPLLEQFF. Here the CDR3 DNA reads TGTGCCAGCAGCCCCCTCTTGGAGCAGTTCTTC.

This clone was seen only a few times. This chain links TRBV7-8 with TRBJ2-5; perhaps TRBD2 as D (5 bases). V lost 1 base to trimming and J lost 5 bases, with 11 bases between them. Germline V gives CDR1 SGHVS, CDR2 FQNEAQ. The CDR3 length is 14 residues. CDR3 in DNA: TGTGCCAGCAGCTTAGTAGGCGGGCGGGAGACCCAGTACTTC. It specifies CASSLVGGRETQYF.

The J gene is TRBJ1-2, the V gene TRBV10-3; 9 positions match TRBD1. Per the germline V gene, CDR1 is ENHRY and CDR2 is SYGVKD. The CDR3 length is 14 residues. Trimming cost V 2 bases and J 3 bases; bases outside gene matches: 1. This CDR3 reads CAISEGQGYYGYTF. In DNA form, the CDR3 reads TGTGCCATCAGTGAGGGACAGGGGTACTATGGCTACACCTTC.

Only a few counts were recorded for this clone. This chain's CDR3 is CASSSGQGAYYEQYF. For the CDR3, the DNA is TGTGCCAGCAGCTCAGGACAGGGGGCCTACTACGAGCAGTACTTC. V gene TRBV5-6 combines with J gene TRBJ2-7; 11 nucleotides match TRBD1. The CDR3 loop spans 15 amino acids. Germline assignment: CDR1 SGHDT and CDR2 YYEEEE. The junction had 5 bases not matched to a gene; V was cut back by 3 bases and J by 3 bases.

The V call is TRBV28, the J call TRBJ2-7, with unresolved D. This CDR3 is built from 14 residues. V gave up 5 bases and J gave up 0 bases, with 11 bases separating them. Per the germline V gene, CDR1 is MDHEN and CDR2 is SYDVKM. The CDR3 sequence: CASSPHSNSYEQYF. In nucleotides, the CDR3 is TGTGCCAGCAGTCCTCACTCAAACTCCTACGAGCAGTACTTC. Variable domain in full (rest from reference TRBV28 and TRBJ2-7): DVKVTQSSRYLVKRTGEKVFLECVQDMDHENMFWYRQDPGLGLRLIYFSYDVKMKEKGDIPEGYSVSREKKERFSLILESASTNQTSMYLCASSPHSNSYEQYFGPGTRLTVT.

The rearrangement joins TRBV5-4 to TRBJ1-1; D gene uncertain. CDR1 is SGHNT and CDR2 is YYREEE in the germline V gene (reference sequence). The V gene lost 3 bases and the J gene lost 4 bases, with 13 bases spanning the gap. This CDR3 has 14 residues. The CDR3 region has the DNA TGTGCCAGCAGCTGGCAGGTGGCATCCACTGAAGCTTTCTTT. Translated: CASSWQVASTEAFF.

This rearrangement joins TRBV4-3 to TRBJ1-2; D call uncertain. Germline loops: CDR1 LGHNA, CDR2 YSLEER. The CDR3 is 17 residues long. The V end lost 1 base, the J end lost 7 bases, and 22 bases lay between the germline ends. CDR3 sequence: CASSQASWGEVSGGYTF. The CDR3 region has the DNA TGCGCCAGCAGCCAAGCCAGTTGGGGAGAGGTTTCGGGTGGCTACACCTTC.

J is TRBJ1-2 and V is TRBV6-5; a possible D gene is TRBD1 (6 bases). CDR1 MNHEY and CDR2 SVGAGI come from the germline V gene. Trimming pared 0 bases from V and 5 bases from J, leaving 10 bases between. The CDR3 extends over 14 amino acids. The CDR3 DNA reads TGTGCCAGCAGTTACTCGCAGGGGATGTATGGCTACACCTTC. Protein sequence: CASSYSQGMYGYTF.

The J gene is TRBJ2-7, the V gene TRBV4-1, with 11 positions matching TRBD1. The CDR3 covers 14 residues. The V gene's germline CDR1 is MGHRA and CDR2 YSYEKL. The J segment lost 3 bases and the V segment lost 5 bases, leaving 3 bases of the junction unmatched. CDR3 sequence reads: CASSSGTGGYEQYF. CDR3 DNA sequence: TGCGCCAGCAGCTCCGGGACAGGGGGCTACGAGCAGTACTTC.

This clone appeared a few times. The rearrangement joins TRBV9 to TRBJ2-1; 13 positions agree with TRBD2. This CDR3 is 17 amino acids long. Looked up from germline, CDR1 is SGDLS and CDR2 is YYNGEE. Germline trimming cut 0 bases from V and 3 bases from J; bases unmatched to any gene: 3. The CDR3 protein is CASSVAGTSGIYNEQFF. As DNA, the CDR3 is TGTGCCAGCAGCGTAGCTGGGACTAGCGGGATCTACAATGAGCAGTTCTTC.

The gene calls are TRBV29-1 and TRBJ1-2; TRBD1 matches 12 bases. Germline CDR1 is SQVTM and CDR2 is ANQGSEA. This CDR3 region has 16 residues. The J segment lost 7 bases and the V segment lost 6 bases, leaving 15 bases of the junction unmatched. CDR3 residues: CSVGGISGQGAAGYTF. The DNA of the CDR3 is TGCAGCGTCGGGGGGATATCGGGACAGGGGGCTGCTGGCTACACCTTC.

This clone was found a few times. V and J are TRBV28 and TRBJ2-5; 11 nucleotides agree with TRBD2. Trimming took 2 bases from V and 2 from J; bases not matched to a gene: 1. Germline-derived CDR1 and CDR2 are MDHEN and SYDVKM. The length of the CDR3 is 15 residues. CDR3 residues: CASSLTSGGQETQYF. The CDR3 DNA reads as TGTGCCAGCAGTTTAACTAGCGGGGGACAAGAGACCCAGTACTTC.

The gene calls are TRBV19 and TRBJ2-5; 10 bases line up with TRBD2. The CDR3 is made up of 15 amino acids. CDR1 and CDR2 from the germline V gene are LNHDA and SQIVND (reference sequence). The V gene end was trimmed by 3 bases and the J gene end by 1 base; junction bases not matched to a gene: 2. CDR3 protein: CASSILAGAQETQYF. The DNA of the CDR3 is TGTGCCAGTAGTATTCTAGCGGGAGCCCAAGAGACCCAGTACTTC.

The CDR3 DNA sequence: TGTGCCAGCAGTACAGGGCCCTTGGACTATGGCTACACCTTC. Its translation is CASSTGPLDYGYTF. The V call is TRBV28, the J call TRBJ1-2; a weak D match, TRBD1 (6 bases). Trimming removed 5 bases from V and 3 bases from J, with 13 bases in between. Per germline, CDR1 MDHEN and CDR2 SYDVKM. This CDR3 is built from 14 residues.

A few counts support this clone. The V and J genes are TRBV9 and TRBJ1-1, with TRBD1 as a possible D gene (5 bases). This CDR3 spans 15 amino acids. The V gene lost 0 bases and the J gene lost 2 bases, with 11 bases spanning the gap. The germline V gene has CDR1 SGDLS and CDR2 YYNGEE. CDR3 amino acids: CASSVVPGLNTEAFF. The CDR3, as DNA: TGTGCCAGCAGCGTAGTACCAGGGCTCAACACTGAAGCTTTCTTT.

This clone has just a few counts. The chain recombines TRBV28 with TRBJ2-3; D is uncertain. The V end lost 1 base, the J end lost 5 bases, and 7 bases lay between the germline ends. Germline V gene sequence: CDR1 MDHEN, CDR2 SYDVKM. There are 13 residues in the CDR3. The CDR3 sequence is CASSLLGRDTQYF. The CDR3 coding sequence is TGTGCCAGCAGTTTATTGGGCAGAGATACGCAGTATTTT.

CDR3 protein: CASSSNRGLGEQYF. For the CDR3, the DNA is TGTGCCAGCAGTTCGAACAGGGGGCTTGGCGAGCAGTACTTC. The chain is built from TRBV6-6 and TRBJ2-7; 9 bases are shared with TRBD1. CDR1 and CDR2 (germline): MNHNY, SVGAGI (reference sequence). With 4 bases clipped from V and 6 bases from J, the junction kept 7 bases outside the gene matches. This CDR3 is 14 amino acids long.